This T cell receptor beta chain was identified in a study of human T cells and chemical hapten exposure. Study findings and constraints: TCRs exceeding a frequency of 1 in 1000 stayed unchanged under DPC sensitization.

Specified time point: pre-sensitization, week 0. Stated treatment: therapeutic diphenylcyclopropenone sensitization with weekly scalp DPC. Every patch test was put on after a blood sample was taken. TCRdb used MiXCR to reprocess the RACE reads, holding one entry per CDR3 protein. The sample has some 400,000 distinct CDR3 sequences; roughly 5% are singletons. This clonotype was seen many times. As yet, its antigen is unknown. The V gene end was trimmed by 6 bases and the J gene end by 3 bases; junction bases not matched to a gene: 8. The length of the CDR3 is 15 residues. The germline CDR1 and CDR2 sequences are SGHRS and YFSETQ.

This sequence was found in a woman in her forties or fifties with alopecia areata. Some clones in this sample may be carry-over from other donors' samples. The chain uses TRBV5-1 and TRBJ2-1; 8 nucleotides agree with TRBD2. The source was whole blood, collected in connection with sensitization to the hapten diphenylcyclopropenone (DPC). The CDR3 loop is CASTADGGGYNEQFF. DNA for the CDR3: TGCGCCAGCACCGCCGACGGGGGGGGCTACAATGAGCAGTTCTTC.